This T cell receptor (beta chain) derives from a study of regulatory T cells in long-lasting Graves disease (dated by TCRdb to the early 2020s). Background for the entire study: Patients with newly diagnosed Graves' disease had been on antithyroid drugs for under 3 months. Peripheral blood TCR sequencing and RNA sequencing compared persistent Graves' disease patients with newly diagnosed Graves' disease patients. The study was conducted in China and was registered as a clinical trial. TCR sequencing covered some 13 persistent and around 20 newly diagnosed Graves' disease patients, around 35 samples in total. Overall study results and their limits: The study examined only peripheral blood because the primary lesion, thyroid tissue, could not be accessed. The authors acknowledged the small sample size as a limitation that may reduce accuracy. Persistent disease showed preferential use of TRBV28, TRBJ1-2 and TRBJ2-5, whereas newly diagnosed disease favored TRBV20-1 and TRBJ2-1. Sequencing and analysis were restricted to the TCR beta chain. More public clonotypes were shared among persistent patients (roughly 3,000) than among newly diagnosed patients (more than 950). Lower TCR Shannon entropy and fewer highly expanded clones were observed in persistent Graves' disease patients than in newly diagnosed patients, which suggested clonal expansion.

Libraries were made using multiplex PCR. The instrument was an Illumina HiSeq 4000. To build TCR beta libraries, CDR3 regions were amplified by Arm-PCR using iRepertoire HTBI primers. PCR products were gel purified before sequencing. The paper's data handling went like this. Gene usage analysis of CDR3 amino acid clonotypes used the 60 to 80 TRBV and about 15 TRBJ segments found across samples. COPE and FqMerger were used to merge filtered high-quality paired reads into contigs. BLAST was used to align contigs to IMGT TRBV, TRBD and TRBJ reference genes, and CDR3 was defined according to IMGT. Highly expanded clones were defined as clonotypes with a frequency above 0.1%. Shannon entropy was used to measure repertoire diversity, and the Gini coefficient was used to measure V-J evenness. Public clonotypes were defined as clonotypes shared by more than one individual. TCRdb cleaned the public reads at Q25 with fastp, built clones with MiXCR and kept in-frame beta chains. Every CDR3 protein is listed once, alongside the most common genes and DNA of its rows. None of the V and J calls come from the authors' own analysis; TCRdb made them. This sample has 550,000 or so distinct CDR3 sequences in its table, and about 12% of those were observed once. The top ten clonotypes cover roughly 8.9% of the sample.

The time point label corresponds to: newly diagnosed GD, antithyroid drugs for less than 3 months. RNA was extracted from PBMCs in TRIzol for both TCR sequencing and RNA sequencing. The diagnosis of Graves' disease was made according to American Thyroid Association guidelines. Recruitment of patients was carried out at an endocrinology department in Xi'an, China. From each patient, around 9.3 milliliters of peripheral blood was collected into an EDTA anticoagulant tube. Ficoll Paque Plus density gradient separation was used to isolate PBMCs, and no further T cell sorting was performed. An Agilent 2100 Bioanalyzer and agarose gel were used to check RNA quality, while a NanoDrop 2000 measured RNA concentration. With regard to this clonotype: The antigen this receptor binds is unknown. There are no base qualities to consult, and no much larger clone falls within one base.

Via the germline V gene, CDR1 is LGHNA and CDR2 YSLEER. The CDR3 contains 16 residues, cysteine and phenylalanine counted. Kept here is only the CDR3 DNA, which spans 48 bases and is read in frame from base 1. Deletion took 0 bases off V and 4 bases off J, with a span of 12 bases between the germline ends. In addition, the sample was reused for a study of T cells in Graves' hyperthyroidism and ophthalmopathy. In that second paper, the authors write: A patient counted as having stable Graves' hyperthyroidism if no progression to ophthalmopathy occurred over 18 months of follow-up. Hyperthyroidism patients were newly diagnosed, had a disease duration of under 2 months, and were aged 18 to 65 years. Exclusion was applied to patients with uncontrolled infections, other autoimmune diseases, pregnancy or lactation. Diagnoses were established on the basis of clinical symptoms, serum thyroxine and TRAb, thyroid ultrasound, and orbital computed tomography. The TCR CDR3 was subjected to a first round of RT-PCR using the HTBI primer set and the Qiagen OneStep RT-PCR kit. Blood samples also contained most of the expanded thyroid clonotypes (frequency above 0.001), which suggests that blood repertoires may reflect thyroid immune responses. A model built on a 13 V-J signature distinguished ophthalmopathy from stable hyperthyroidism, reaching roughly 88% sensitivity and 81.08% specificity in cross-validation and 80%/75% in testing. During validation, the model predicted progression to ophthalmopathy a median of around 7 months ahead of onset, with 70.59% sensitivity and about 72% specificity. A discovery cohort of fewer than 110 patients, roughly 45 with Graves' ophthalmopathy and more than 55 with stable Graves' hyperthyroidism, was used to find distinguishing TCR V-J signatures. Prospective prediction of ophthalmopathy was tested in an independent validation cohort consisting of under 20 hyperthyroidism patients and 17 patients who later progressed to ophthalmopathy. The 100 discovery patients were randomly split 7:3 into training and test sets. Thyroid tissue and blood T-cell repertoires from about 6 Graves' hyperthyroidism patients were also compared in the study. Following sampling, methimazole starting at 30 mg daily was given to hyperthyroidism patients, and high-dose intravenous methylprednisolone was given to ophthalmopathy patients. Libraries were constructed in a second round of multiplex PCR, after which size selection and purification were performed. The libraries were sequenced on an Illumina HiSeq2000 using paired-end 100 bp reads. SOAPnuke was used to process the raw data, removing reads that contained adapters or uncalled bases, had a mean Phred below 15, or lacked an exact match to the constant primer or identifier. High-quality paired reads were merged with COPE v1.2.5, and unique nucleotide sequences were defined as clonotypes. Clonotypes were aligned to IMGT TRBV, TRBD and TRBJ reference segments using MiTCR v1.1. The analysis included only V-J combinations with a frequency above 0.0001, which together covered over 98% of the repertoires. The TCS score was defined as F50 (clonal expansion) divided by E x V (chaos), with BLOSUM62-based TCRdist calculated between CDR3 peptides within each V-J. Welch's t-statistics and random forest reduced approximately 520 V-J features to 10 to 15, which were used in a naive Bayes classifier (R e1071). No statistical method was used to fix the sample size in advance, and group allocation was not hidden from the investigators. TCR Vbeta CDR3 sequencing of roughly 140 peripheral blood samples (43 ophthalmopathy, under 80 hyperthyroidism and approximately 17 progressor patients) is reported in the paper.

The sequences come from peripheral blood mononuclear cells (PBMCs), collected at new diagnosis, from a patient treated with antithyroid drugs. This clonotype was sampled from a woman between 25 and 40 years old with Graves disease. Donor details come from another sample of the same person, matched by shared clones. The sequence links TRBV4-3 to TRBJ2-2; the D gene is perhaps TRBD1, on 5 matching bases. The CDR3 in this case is CASSQDPVGATGELFF. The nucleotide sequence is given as TGCGCCAGCAGCCAAGATCCAGTAGGGGCCACCGGGGAGCTGTTTTTT.